A single sample gave rise to the 28 T cell receptor beta chains below, sequenced in a study of cytomegalovirus exposure and HLA in healthy donors. Profiled with immunoSEQ multiplex PCR; TCRdb holds only in-frame clones, not every one. Of 200,000 to 250,000 clones detected, roughly 83% appear once; the ten largest clones hold about 6%. The sample taken for sequencing was PBMCs. These receptors originate from a woman under 30 in good health and CMV-seronegative.

The V and J genes are TRBV27 and TRBJ2-1; D might be TRBD2 (7 bases). Trimming took off 0 bases at V and 9 bases at J, with 12 bases between the two ends. Germline V CDR1 and CDR2: MNHEY, SMNVEV (reference sequence). CDR3 length: 14 amino acids. CDR3 region: CASSLSIGGGEQFF. Here the CDR3 DNA reads TGTGCCAGCAGTTTATCGATAGGGGGGGGTGAGCAGTTCTTC.

The rearrangement links TRBV4-1 to TRBJ1-2; 7 nucleotides line up with TRBD1. The CDR3 runs to 14 residues. Germline CDR1 and CDR2: MGHRA and YSYEKL. V lost 2 bases to trimming and J lost 3 bases; unmatched junction nucleotides: 3. The CDR3 region is CASSQIQGYYGYTF. In DNA form, the CDR3 reads TGCGCCAGCAGCCAAATACAGGGGTACTATGGCTACACCTTC.

V is TRBV7-8 and J is TRBJ1-2; D is ambiguous. There are 15 residues in the CDR3. Germline CDR1 SGHVS, CDR2 FQNEAQ. The germline V and J ends were trimmed by 0 bases and 5 bases, with 13 bases remaining between them. This chain's CDR3 is CASSLARGRAYGYTF. In nucleotides, the CDR3 is TGTGCCAGCAGCTTAGCGAGAGGGAGAGCGTATGGCTACACCTTC. The whole variable domain, filled in from reference TRBV7-8 and TRBJ1-2, reads GAGVSQSPRYKVAKRGQDVALRCDPISGHVSLFWYQQALGQGPEFLTYFQNEAQLDKSGLPSDRFFAERPEGSVSTLKIQRTQQEDSAVYLCASSLARGRAYGYTFGSGTRLTVV.

This clone came up a few times. Other DNA sequences within the sample encode an identical CDR3. The chain employs TRBV9 and TRBJ1-5, with D hard to call. The germline V gene encodes CDR1 SGDLS and CDR2 YYNGEE. This CDR3 has 13 residues. Trimming removed 2 bases at V and 0 bases at J, with 3 bases between. CDR3 in amino acids: CASSVGSNQPQHF. CDR3 DNA sequence: TGTGCCAGCAGCGTGGGTAGCAATCAGCCCCAGCATTTT.

The rearrangement joins TRBV25-1 to TRBJ1-2; D is perhaps TRBD1 (6 bases). Germline-derived CDR1 and CDR2 are MGHDK and SYGVNS. The V end was cut by 6 bases, the J end by 5 bases, with 10 bases between. This CDR3 is 12 amino acids long. CDR3 sequence: CASRTQGYGYTF. The CDR3 coding sequence is TGTGCCAGCAGGACGCAGGGGTATGGCTACACCTTC.

The rearrangement joins TRBV5-1 to TRBJ1-1; tentatively, D is TRBD1 (5 bases). V lost 1 base and J 3 bases, leaving 10 bases between the germline ends. The CDR3 has 14 residues. The V gene's germline CDR1 is SGHRS and CDR2 YFSETQ. The CDR3 DNA reads as TGCGCCAGCAGCTTGTACAGGTTGGACACTGAAGCTTTCTTT. Translated: CASSLYRLDTEAFF.

This clone was seen at least ten times. The J gene is TRBJ2-6, the V gene TRBV9; D is ambiguous. Germline V gene lookup returns CDR1 SGDLS and CDR2 YYNGEE. V shed 7 bases and J shed 0 bases, with 11 bases lying between them. The CDR3 totals 15 residues. CDR3 nucleotides: TGTGCCAGCTCTTCCCCTGACTCTGGGGCCAACGTCCTGACTTTC. It is translated as CASSSPDSGANVLTF.

The chain uses TRBV5-1 and TRBJ1-3; possibly TRBD1 for D (6 bases). Trimming cost V 4 bases and J 4 bases, with 15 bases left between them. This CDR3 region has 15 residues. In germline, CDR1 is SGHRS, CDR2 YFSETQ. The CDR3 region is CASSQGTWGGNTIYF. The CDR3 DNA follows: TGCGCCAGCAGCCAGGGGACGTGGGGCGGAAACACCATATATTTT.

This clone was seen only once. The V gene is TRBV2, the J gene TRBJ1-5; D possibly corresponds to TRBD1 (5 bases). V shed 2 bases and J shed 6 bases, with 11 bases lying between them. CDR1 SNHLY and CDR2 FYNNEI come from the germline V gene. The CDR3 covers 14 residues. The CDR3 spells CASSELSGTQPQHF. In nucleotides, the CDR3 is TGTGCCAGCAGTGAATTAAGTGGGACTCAGCCCCAGCATTTT.

The chain links TRBV6-5 to TRBJ1-1, with D unresolved. Between the trimmed V and J ends, which lost 9 bases and 2 bases, there was a span of 13 bases. Per germline, CDR1 MNHEY and CDR2 SVGAGI. The CDR3 is 13 amino acids. The CDR3 is CASKRAVNTEAFF. DNA for the CDR3: TGTGCCAGTAAAAGGGCGGTTAACACTGAAGCTTTCTTT.

By sample fraction, this clone is medium-sized. The V gene is TRBV7-9, the J gene TRBJ2-7, with a tentative D call TRBD2 (6 bases). Between the trimmed V and J ends, which lost 5 bases and 2 bases, there was a span of 13 bases. The V gene's germline CDR1 is SEHNR and CDR2 FQNEAQ (reference sequence). This CDR3 spans 14 amino acids. The CDR3, as DNA: TGTGCCAGCAGCCCGGTGGAGGGCCCCTACGAGCAGTACTTC. Its translation is CASSPVEGPYEQYF.

In this sample, this clone turned up a few times. The gene calls are TRBV4-1 and TRBJ1-5; the D gene is possibly TRBD1 (5 bases). Trimming left V 4 bases short and J 2 bases short, with 21 bases between. The V gene's germline CDR1 is MGHRA and CDR2 YSYEKL. There are 18 residues in the CDR3. In nucleotides, the CDR3 is TGCGCCAGCAGCCCCCGCCGCATCGGGGCGAGTGGCAATCAGCCCCAGCATTTT. This gives the protein CASSPRRIGASGNQPQHF.

The V call is TRBV6-1, the J call TRBJ1-2; no clear D. Germline V lookup: CDR1 MNHNS, CDR2 SASEGT. V was cut by 0 bases and J by 3 bases, with 11 bases left in between. This CDR3 contains 15 residues. DNA of the CDR3: TGTGCCAGCAGTGAAGCGCTTAAGGGTCACTATGGCTACACCTTC. Protein: CASSEALKGHYGYTF.

The DNA for the CDR3 is TGCGCCAGCAGCCACCCCCCCCGGAAAGAGACCCAGTACTTC. This sequence encodes CASSHPPRKETQYF. The rearrangement uses TRBV4-1 and TRBJ2-5; D is uncertain. Germline V gene data show CDR1 as MGHRA and CDR2 as YSYEKL. V lost 3 bases to trimming and J lost 3 bases, with 11 bases between them. This CDR3 is built from 14 residues.

The chain couples TRBV30 to TRBJ2-3; 8 nucleotides agree with TRBD2. Trimming took 0 bases from V and 2 from J; bases not matched to a gene: 10. Germline assignment: CDR1 GTSNPN and CDR2 SVGIG (reference sequence). This CDR3 spans 17 amino acids. The CDR3, as DNA: TGTGCCTGGAGTGTAGGGTTTCGGGGGGGGCCCACAGATACGCAGTATTTT. It codes for CAWSVGFRGGPTDTQYF.

This chain joins TRBV4-1 and TRBJ1-5; D unclear. This CDR3 comprises 16 residues. Per germline, CDR1 MGHRA and CDR2 YSYEKL. V shed 0 bases and J shed 1 base, with 10 bases lying between them. DNA of the CDR3: TGCGCCAGCAGCCAAGATCCCGGGAGCAGCAATCAGCCCCAGCATTTT. This sequence encodes CASSQDPGSSNQPQHF.

This chain links TRBV30 with TRBJ2-7; possibly TRBD2 for D (6 bases). Trimming took 1 base from V and 4 from J, leaving 8 bases between them. The CDR3 contains 12 residues. Germline assignment: CDR1 GTSNPN and CDR2 SVGIG (reference sequence). CDR3 DNA sequence: TGTGCCTGGAGTGGTGGGGGGTACGAGCAGTACTTC. Translation: CAWSGGGYEQYF.

The rearrangement joins TRBV19 to TRBJ2-1; 9 bases agree with TRBD1. The CDR3 sequence is 13 residues long. Trimming cost V 7 bases and J 12 bases; bases outside gene matches: 10. Germline V gene data show CDR1 as LNHDA and CDR2 as SQIVND (reference sequence). The CDR3 DNA follows: TGTGCCAGTACCGGAGGGACAGGGACTGGGCAGTTCTTC. It is translated as CASTGGTGTGQFF. Looking up the rest from reference TRBV19 and TRBJ2-1 gives the full variable domain: DGGITQSPKYLFRKEGQNVTLSCEQNLNHDAMYWYRQDPGQGLRLIYYSQIVNDFQKGDIAEGYSVSREKKESFPLTVTSAQKNPTAFYLCASTGGTGTGQFFGPGTRLTVL.

This clone was seen only once. The chain is built from TRBV27 and TRBJ1-4; 11 bases align to TRBD1. Trimming cost V 5 bases and J 7 bases; bases outside gene matches: 9. Germline V CDR1 and CDR2: MNHEY, SMNVEV (reference sequence). This CDR3 is 16 amino acids long. DNA for the CDR3: TGTGCCAGCAGTGATGGACAGGGGGCGCCCATTGAAAAACTGTTTTTT. It encodes CASSDGQGAPIEKLFF.

V usage is TRBV30 and J usage is TRBJ2-7, with D maybe TRBD2 (7 bases). The V end lost 2 bases, the J end lost 7 bases, and 18 bases lay between the germline ends. This CDR3 contains 14 residues. The V gene's germline CDR1 is GTSNPN and CDR2 SVGIG (reference sequence). This CDR3 reads CAWSSRGARREQYF. Written as DNA, the CDR3 is TGTGCCTGGAGTTCTCGGGGGGCCCGGCGAGAGCAGTACTTC. The full variable domain, completed using reference TRBV30 and TRBJ2-7, is SQTIHQWPATLVQPVGSPLSLECTVEGTSNPNLYWYRQAAGRGLQLLFYSVGIGQISSEVPQNLSASRPQDRQFILSSKKLLLSDSGFYLCAWSSRGARREQYFGPGTRLTVT.

The chain joins TRBV30 to TRBJ2-1; 7 positions match TRBD1. The CDR3 loop spans 14 amino acids. The germline gives CDR1 GTSNPN, CDR2 SVGIG (reference sequence). Germline trimming cut 4 bases from V and 2 bases from J; bases unmatched to any gene: 5. The CDR3 DNA sequence: TGTGCCTGGATCGACAGGGTAACCTACAATGAGCAGTTCTTC. As protein: CAWIDRVTYNEQFF.

This chain uses TRBV7-2 with TRBJ2-7; D is ambiguous. The V gene lost 4 bases and the J gene lost 3 bases, with 16 bases spanning the gap. This CDR3 contains 15 residues. The germline V gene has CDR1 SGHTA and CDR2 FQGNSA. The CDR3 sequence: CASSSRKGTIYEQYF. The CDR3, as DNA: TGTGCCAGCAGCTCTCGGAAGGGAACAATCTACGAGCAGTACTTC.

This clone was detected only once. The V and J genes are TRBV7-9 and TRBJ1-5; no clear D. Germline assignment: CDR1 SEHNR and CDR2 FQNEAQ (reference sequence). The CDR3 is 14 residues long. The V and J ends lost 1 base and 7 bases respectively, with 11 bases between them. The CDR3 here is CASSLDGFWQPQHF. The CDR3 nucleotides are TGTGCCAGCAGCTTAGATGGCTTTTGGCAGCCCCAGCATTTT.

This clone was found a few times. The V call is TRBV4-2, the J call TRBJ1-1; D uncertain. The CDR3 extends over 12 amino acids. CDR1 and CDR2 (germline): LGHNA, YNFKEQ. The germline V and J ends were trimmed by 0 bases and 8 bases, with 7 bases remaining between them. The CDR3 bases are TGTGCCAGCAGCCAAGATCCGACAGAAGCTTTCTTT. Encoded protein: CASSQDPTEAFF.

The V call is TRBV15, the J call TRBJ1-2; the D is unclear. Per germline, CDR1 LNHNV and CDR2 YYDKDF (reference sequence). The CDR3 is 13 residues long. Trimming took off 5 bases at V and 8 bases at J, with 15 bases between the two ends. CDR3 sequence (DNA): TGTGCCACCAGCTTCGATTCCCGCGGGGGCTACACCTTC. Its protein is CATSFDSRGGYTF.

This clone is a singleton in its sample. The rearrangement uses TRBV29-1 and TRBJ2-2; possibly TRBD1 for D (5 bases). The CDR3 consists of 14 residues. The V gene's germline CDR1 is SQVTM and CDR2 ANQGSEA. Trimming took off 3 bases at V and 2 bases at J, with 10 bases between the two ends. In DNA form, the CDR3 reads TGCAGCGTTGAGGCAGGGTTTAACACCGGGGAGCTGTTTTTT. As protein: CSVEAGFNTGELFF.

The chain employs TRBV12-2 and TRBJ2-7; whether TRBD2, the table's D call, matches the DNA was not checked. TRBV12-2 is reported as a pseudogene. The CDR3 consists of 17 residues. The CDR3 loop is CASRLGAPRAGGYEQYF. CDR3 DNA: TGTGCAAGTCGCTTAGGGGCACCTCGAGCGGGAGGTTACGAGCAGTACTTC.

The chain links TRBV4-1 to TRBJ1-1; maybe TRBD1 (6 bases). This CDR3 has 14 residues. CDR1 is MGHRA and CDR2 is YSYEKL in the germline V gene. Trimming stripped 2 bases from V and 6 bases from J, with 13 bases between. The CDR3 reads CASSQLPGAAEAFF. CDR3 sequence (DNA): TGCGCCAGCAGCCAACTACCAGGGGCTGCTGAAGCTTTCTTT.